This is a list of T cell receptor beta chains from one sample in a study of cytomegalovirus exposure and HLA in healthy donors. Using immunoSEQ multiplex PCR, the repertoire was profiled, and TCRdb retains in-frame clones only, with some absent. The table lists some 78,000 clones, around 70% of them singletons. The sample was PBMCs. These receptors originate from a woman in her forties in good health and CMV-seropositive. Each CDR3 is given with its conserved first and last residue. Fields, in order: CDR3 protein, V gene, J gene.

CDR3aa: CAWKGLTRKRLYEQYF
v_gene: TRBV30
j_gene: TRBJ2-7

CDR3aa: CASSSAGSTDTQYF
v_gene: TRBV19
j_gene: TRBJ2-3

CDR3aa: CASTMGSGRAQFF
v_gene: TRBV19
j_gene: TRBJ2-1

CDR3aa: CAISEGDSFLYEQYF
v_gene: TRBV10-3
j_gene: TRBJ2-7

CDR3aa: CASSLALQGVGEQYF
v_gene: TRBV7-8
j_gene: TRBJ2-7

CDR3aa: CAISESGDRDGNEQFF
v_gene: TRBV10-3
j_gene: TRBJ2-1

CDR3aa: CASSHISGETGNTIYF
v_gene: TRBV7-9
j_gene: TRBJ1-3

CDR3aa: CASSARQGDQETQYF
v_gene: TRBV9
j_gene: TRBJ2-5

CDR3aa: CASSLGHPTGELFF
v_gene: TRBV7-7
j_gene: TRBJ2-2

CDR3aa: CASRKGSQVGEQFF
v_gene: TRBV6-6
j_gene: TRBJ2-1

CDR3aa: CASSSRSGQNNQPQHF
v_gene: TRBV7-8
j_gene: TRBJ1-5

CDR3aa: CASTPVRGFNYGYTF
v_gene: TRBV2
j_gene: TRBJ1-2

CDR3aa: CASSITGDGLQYF
v_gene: TRBV19
j_gene: TRBJ2-7

CDR3aa: CASSLPDRGVNSPLHF
v_gene: TRBV7-8
j_gene: TRBJ1-6

CDR3aa: CASSLDPNYEQYF
v_gene: TRBV7-6
j_gene: TRBJ2-7

CDR3aa: CASSFLGSAGNTIYF
v_gene: TRBV5-1
j_gene: TRBJ1-3

CDR3aa: CASSLGGRTYEQYF
v_gene: TRBV5-1
j_gene: TRBJ2-7

CDR3aa: CASSEVRGYSDTQYF
v_gene: TRBV2
j_gene: TRBJ2-3

CDR3aa: CASQRQGASIGELFF
v_gene: TRBV19
j_gene: TRBJ2-2

CDR3aa: CASRDGQGNTEAFF
v_gene: TRBV6-1
j_gene: TRBJ1-1

CDR3aa: CSVEETGTGVFYEQYF
v_gene: TRBV29-1
j_gene: TRBJ2-7

CDR3aa: CASSLGGSGSPLHF
v_gene: TRBV7-2
j_gene: TRBJ1-6

CDR3aa: CASSSPGQEAFF
v_gene: TRBV7-9
j_gene: TRBJ1-1

CDR3aa: CASSPSQGGYEQYF
v_gene: TRBV5-1
j_gene: TRBJ2-7

CDR3aa: CASSYFRAGTEAFF
v_gene: TRBV6-5
j_gene: TRBJ1-1

CDR3aa: CASSLDSFMNTEAFF
v_gene: TRBV2
j_gene: TRBJ1-1

CDR3aa: CASSPPGFRRRNYGYTF
v_gene: TRBV28
j_gene: TRBJ1-2